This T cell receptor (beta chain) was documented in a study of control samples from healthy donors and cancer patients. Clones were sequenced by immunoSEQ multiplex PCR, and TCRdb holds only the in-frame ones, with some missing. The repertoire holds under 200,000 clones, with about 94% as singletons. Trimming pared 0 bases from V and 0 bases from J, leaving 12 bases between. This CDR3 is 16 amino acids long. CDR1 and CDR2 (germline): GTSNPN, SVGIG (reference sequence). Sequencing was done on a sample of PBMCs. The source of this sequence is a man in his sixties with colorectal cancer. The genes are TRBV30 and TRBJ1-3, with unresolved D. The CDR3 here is CAWSVPRVSSGNTIYF. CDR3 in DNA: TGTGCCTGGAGTGTTCCGAGAGTAAGCTCTGGAAACACCATATATTTT.